This T cell receptor beta chain derives from a study of OX40 agonist ivuxolimab in advanced cancers. This clone was detected a few times. This table comes from immunoSEQ multiplex PCR, and its TCRdb copy is limited to in-frame clones, with some not included. In the table there are 71,000 or so clones, roughly nine tenths of which are singletons. The clonotype was recovered from an adult with an advanced solid tumor such as melanoma, head and neck, liver or kidney cancer. Sequences were derived from CD4+ or CD8+ T cells sorted from blood, sampled in a trial of the OX40 agonist ivuxolimab.

CDR3 in amino acids: CASTTGRVYGYTF. CDR3 DNA: TGTGCCAGCACAACAGGGCGGGTCTATGGCTACACCTTC. The rearrangement joins TRBV6-1 to TRBJ1-2; possible D gene TRBD1, 6 bases. Per germline, CDR1 MNHNS and CDR2 SASEGT. The CDR3 is made up of 13 amino acids. Trimming removed 7 bases from V and 4 bases from J, with 13 bases in between.